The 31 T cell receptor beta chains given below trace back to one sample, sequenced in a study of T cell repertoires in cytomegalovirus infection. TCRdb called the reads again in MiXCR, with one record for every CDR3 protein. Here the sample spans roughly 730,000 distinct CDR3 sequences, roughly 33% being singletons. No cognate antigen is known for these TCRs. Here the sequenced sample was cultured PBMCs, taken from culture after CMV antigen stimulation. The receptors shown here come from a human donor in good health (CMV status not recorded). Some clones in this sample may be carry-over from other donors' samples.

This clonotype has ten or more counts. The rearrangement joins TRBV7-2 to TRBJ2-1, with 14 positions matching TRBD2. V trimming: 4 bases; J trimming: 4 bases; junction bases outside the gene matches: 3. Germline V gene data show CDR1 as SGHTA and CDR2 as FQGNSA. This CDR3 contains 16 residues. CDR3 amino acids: CASSSRLAGGYNEQFF. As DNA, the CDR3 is TGTGCCAGCAGCTCCCGACTAGCGGGAGGGTACAATGAGCAGTTCTTC. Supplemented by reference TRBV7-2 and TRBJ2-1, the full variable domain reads GAGVSQSPSNKVTEKGKDVELRCDPISGHTALYWYRQSLGQGLEFLIYFQGNSAPDKSGLPSDRFSAERTGGSVSTLTIQRTQQEDSAVYLCASSSRLAGGYNEQFFGPGTRLTVL.

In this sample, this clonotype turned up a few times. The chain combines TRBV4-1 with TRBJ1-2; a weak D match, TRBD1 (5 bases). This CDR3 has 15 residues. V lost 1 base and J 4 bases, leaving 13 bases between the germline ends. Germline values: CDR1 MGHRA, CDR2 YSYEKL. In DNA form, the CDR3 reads TGCGCCAGCAGCCAAGCCCCCGGGACGGCCTATGGCTACACCTTC. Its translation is CASSQAPGTAYGYTF.

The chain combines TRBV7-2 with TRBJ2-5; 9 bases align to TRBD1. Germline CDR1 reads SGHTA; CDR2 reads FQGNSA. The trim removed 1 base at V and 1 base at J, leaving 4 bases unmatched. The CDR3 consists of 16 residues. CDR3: CASSLVDRGSQETQYF. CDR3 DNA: TGTGCCAGCAGCTTAGTCGACAGGGGGTCCCAAGAGACCCAGTACTTC.

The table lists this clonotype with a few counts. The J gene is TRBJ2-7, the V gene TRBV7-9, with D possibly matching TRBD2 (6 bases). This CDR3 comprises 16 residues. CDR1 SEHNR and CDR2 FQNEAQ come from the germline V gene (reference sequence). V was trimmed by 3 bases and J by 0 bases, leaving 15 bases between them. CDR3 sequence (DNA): TGTGCCAGCAGCTTCCCCGCGGGGACGGCCTCCTACGAGCAGTACTTC. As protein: CASSFPAGTASYEQYF.

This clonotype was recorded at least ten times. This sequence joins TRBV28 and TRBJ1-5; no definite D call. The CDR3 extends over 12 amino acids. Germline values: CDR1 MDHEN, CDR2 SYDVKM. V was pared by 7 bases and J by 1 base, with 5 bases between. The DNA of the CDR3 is TGTGCCAGCACTCGGAGCAATCAGCCCCAGCATTTT. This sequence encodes CASTRSNQPQHF.

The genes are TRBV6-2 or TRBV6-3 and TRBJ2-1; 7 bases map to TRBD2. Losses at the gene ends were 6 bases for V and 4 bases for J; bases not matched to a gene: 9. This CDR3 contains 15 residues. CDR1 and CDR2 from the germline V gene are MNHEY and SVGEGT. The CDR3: CASRLLAASYNEQFF. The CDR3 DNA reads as TGTGCCAGCAGACTCCTAGCGGCATCTTACAATGAGCAGTTCTTC.

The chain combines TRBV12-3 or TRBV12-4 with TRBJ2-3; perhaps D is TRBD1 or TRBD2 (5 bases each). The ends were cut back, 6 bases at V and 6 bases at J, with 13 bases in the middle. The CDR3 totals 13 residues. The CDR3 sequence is CASSRGPVDTQYF. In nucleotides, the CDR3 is TGTGCCAGCAGCCGGGGACCCGTGGATACGCAGTATTTT.

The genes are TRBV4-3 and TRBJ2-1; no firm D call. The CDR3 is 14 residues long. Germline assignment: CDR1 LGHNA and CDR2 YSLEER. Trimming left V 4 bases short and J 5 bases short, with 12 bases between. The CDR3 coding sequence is TGCGCCAGCAGCCCCGCTTTAGGGCACAATGAGCAGTTCTTC. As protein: CASSPALGHNEQFF.

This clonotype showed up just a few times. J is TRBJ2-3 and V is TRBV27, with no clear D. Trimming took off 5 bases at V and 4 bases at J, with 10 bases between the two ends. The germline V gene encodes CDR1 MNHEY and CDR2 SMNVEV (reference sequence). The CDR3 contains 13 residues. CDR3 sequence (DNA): TGTGCCAGCAGTCCTGGTTCCCCAGATACGCAGTATTTT. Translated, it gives CASSPGSPDTQYF.

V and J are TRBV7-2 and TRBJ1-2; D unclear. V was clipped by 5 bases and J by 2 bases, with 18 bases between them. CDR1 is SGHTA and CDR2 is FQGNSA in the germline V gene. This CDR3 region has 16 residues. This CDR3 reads CASSPRFSALNYGYTF. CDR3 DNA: TGTGCCAGCAGCCCCCGTTTTTCAGCTCTAAACTATGGCTACACCTTC.

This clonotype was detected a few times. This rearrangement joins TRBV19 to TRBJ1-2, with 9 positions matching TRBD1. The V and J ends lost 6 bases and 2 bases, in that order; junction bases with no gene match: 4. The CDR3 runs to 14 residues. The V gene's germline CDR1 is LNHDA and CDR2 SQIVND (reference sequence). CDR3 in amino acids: CASSIGTGNYGYTF. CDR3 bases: TGTGCCAGTAGCATCGGGACAGGGAACTATGGCTACACCTTC.

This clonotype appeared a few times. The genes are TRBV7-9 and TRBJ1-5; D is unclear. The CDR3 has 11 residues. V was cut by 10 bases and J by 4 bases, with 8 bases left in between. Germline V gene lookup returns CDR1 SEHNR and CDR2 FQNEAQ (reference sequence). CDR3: CATGRNQPQHF. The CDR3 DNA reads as TGTGCCACGGGGAGGAATCAGCCCCAGCATTTT.

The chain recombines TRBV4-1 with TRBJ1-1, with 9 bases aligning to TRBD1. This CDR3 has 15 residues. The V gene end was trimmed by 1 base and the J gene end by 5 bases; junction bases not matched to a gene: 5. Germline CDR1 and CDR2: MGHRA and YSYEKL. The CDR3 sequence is CASSQGDRELTEAFF. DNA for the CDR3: TGCGCCAGCAGCCAAGGGGACAGGGAGCTAACTGAAGCTTTCTTT.

The CDR3 DNA reads as TGTGCCAGCAGCCTAACGAGGGCCGGACTGGCCTACCACTATGGCTACACCTTC. It translates to CASSLTRAGLAYHYGYTF. This sequence joins TRBV7-2 and TRBJ1-2; D gene ambiguous. There are 18 residues in the CDR3. Germline V gene data show CDR1 as SGHTA and CDR2 as FQGNSA. Trimming pared 5 bases from V and 3 bases from J, leaving 25 bases between.

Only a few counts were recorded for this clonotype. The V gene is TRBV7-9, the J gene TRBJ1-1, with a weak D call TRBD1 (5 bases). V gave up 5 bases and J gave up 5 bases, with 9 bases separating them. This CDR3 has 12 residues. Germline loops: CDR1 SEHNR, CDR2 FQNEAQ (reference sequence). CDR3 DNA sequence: TGTGCCAGCAGCACCAGGGAAACTGAAGCTTTCTTT. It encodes CASSTRETEAFF.

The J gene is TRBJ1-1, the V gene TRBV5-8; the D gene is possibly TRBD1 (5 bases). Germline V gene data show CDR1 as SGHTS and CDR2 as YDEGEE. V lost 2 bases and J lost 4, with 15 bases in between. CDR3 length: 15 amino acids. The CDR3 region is CASSLFRVVTTEAFF. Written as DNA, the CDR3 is TGTGCCAGCAGCTTATTCAGGGTGGTGACCACTGAAGCTTTCTTT.

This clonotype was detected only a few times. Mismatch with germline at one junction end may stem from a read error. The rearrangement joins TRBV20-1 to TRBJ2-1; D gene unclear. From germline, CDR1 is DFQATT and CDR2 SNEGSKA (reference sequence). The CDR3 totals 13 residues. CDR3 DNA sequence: TGCAGTGCTAGAGGTCCCCGACTGGTCGGAGAAGTCTTC. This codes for CSARGPRLVGEVF.

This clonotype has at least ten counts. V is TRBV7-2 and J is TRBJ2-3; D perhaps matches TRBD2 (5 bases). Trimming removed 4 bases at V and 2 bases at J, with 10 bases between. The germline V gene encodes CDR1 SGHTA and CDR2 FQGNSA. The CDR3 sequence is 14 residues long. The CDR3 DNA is TGTGCCAGCAGCTACACTAGAAACACAGATACGCAGTATTTT. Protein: CASSYTRNTDTQYF.

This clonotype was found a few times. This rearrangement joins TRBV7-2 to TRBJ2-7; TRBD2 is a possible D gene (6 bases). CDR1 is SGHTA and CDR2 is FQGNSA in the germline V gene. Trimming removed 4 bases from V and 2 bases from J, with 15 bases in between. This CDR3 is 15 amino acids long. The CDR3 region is CASSSLGGLPYEQYF. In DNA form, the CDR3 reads TGTGCCAGCAGCTCCCTTGGGGGACTCCCCTACGAGCAGTACTTC. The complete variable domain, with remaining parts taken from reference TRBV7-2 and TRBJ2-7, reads GAGVSQSPSNKVTEKGKDVELRCDPISGHTALYWYRQSLGQGLEFLIYFQGNSAPDKSGLPSDRFSAERTGGSVSTLTIQRTQQEDSAVYLCASSSLGGLPYEQYFGPGTRLTVT.

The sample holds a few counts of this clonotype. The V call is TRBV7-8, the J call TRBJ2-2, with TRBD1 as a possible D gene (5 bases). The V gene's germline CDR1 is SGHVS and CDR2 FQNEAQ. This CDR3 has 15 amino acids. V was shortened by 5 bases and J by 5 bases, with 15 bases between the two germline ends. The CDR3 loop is CASSKTGVWTGELFF. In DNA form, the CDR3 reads TGTGCCAGCAGCAAAACAGGAGTCTGGACCGGGGAGCTGTTTTTT.

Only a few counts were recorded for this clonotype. The CDR3 nucleotides are TGTGCCAGCAGTTTCGCCCTCCATAGTAATGAGCAGTACTTC. This gives the protein CASSFALHSNEQYF. The chain employs TRBV12-3 or TRBV12-4 and TRBJ2-7; D is ambiguous. V lost 3 bases to trimming and J lost 7 bases, with 16 bases between them. This CDR3 is 14 amino acids long.

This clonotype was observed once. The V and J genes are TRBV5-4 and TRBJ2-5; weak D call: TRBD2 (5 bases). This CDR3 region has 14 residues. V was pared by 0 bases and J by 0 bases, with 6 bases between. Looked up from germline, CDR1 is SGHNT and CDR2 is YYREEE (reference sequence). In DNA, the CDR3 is TGTGCCAGCAGCTTGGGAGCGGACCAAGAGACCCAGTACTTC. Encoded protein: CASSLGADQETQYF.

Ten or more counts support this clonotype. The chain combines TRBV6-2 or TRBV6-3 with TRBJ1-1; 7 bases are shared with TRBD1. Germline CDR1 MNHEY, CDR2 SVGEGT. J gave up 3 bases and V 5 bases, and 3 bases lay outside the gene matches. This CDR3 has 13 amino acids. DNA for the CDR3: TGTGCCAGCAGTAGGGACAGCCACACTGAAGCTTTCTTT. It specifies CASSRDSHTEAFF.

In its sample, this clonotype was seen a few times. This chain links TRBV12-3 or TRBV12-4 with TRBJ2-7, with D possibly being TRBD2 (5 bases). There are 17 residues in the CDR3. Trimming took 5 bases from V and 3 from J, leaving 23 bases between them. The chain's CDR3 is CASSVNRASLLGYEQYF. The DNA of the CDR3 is TGTGCCAGCAGTGTAAATCGGGCCTCCTTACTAGGCTACGAGCAGTACTTC.

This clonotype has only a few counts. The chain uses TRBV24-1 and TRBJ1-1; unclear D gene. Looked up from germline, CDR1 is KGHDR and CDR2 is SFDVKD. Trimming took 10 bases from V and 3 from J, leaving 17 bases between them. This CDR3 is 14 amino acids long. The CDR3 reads CATSAGATDTEAFF. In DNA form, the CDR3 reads TGTGCCACGTCAGCGGGCGCTACGGACACTGAAGCTTTCTTT.

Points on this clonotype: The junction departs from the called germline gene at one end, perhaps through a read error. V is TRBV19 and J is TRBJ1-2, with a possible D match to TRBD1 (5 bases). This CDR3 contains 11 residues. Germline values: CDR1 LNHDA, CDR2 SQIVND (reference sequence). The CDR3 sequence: CATGREAGYTF. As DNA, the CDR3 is TGCGCCACGGGGCGCGAGGCTGGCTACACCTTC.

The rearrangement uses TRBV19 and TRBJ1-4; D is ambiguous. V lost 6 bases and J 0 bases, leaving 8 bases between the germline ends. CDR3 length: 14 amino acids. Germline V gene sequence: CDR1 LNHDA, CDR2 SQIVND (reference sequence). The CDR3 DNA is TGTGCCAGTAGGACCGAGACAACTAATGAAAAACTGTTTTTT. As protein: CASRTETTNEKLFF. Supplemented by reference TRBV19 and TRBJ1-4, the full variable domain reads DGGITQSPKYLFRKEGQNVTLSCEQNLNHDAMYWYRQDPGQGLRLIYYSQIVNDFQKGDIAEGYSVSREKKESFPLTVTSAQKNPTAFYLCASRTETTNEKLFFGSGTQLSVL.

The CDR3 DNA reads TGTGCCAGCAGTCCAGGTCGGTGGGATGAGCAGTTCTTC. Its translation: CASSPGRWDEQFF. V gene TRBV5-6 combines with J gene TRBJ2-1; no definite D call. Trimming shortened V by 5 bases and J by 8 bases, and 14 bases separated the two germline ends. The CDR3 covers 13 residues. Germline values: CDR1 SGHDT, CDR2 YYEEEE.

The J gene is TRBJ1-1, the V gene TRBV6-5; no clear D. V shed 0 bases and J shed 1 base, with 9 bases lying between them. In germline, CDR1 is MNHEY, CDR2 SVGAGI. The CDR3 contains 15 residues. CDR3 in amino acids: CASSYSRAQNTEAFF. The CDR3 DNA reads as TGTGCCAGCAGTTACTCGAGAGCCCAGAACACTGAAGCTTTCTTT.

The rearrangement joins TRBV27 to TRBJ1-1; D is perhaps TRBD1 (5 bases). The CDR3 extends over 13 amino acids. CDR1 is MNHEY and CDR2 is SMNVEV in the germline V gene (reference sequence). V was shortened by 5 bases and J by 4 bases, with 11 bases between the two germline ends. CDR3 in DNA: TGTGCCAGCAGTAAGATCCAGGGCACTGAAGCTTTCTTT. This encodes CASSKIQGTEAFF.

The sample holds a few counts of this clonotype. The CDR3 here is CASSSEGQGTWETQYF. In nucleotides, the CDR3 is TGTGCCAGCAGCTCAGAGGGACAGGGAACGTGGGAGACCCAGTACTTC. The chain has TRBV7-2 and TRBJ2-5; TRBD1 aligns across 9 bases. Germline CDR1 SGHTA, CDR2 FQGNSA. The CDR3 spans 16 residues. V gave up 4 bases and J gave up 5 bases; unmatched junction bases: 11. Combining the CDR3 with reference TRBV7-2 and TRBJ2-5 gives the whole variable domain GAGVSQSPSNKVTEKGKDVELRCDPISGHTALYWYRQSLGQGLEFLIYFQGNSAPDKSGLPSDRFSAERTGGSVSTLTIQRTQQEDSAVYLCASSSEGQGTWETQYFGPGTRLLVL.